Following are 11 T cell receptor beta chains from one sample sequenced in a study of blood T cell repertoires in COVID-19. Clones were read by immunoSEQ multiplex PCR, and TCRdb kept only the in-frame ones, dropping some. The data show 250,000 to 350,000 clones, with 75% to 95% seen just once and 6.5% to 8% held by the top ten. Source material: peripheral blood. These receptor sequences come from a woman in her 30s with COVID-19, enrolled during active disease.

The V gene is TRBV28, the J gene TRBJ2-7; D is possibly TRBD2 (5 bases). Germline-derived CDR1 and CDR2 are MDHEN and SYDVKM. V lost 7 bases and J lost 5, with 15 bases in between. This CDR3 is built from 13 residues. CDR3 sequence: CASTGTGRNEQYF. In DNA, the CDR3 is TGTGCCAGCACCGGTACGGGGAGAAACGAGCAGTACTTC.

The J gene is TRBJ1-4, the V gene TRBV28, with 8 nucleotides matching TRBD1. Germline CDR1 reads MDHEN; CDR2 reads SYDVKM. The CDR3 loop spans 16 amino acids. Germline trimming cut 4 bases from V and 7 bases from J; bases unmatched to any gene: 11. The CDR3 DNA follows: TGTGCCAGCAGTTCCCCGCAAGTCAGGGGGCGTGAAAAACTGTTTTTT. This encodes CASSSPQVRGREKLFF.

The chain links TRBV5-1 to TRBJ1-1, with TRBD1 matching 7 bases. Germline V CDR1 and CDR2: SGHRS, YFSETQ. After removal of 4 bases from V and 0 bases from J, the junction contained 3 bases not matched to a gene. The CDR3 length is 14 residues. CDR3 nucleotides: TGCGCCAGCAGCCCCGGGACAGTGAACACTGAAGCTTTCTTT. Protein product: CASSPGTVNTEAFF.

This chain's CDR3 is CASSRPGVGETQYF. The CDR3 DNA reads as TGTGCCAGTAGTAGGCCCGGGGTCGGGGAGACCCAGTACTTC. The chain recombines TRBV19 with TRBJ2-5, with a possible D match to TRBD2 (5 bases). The CDR3 length is 14 residues. V was cut by 4 bases and J by 5 bases, with 14 bases left in between. Germline V gives CDR1 LNHDA, CDR2 SQIVND (reference sequence).

The rearrangement uses TRBV5-1 and TRBJ2-7, with 7 bases matching TRBD1. The germline CDR1 and CDR2 sequences are SGHRS and YFSETQ. The ends lost 3 bases at V and 1 base at J; junction bases unmatched: 4. The CDR3 runs 14 residues. CDR3 coding DNA: TGCGCCAGCAGCTGGATGACAGGGTCCTACGAGCAGTACTTC. It yields the protein CASSWMTGSYEQYF.

V gene TRBV2 combines with J gene TRBJ2-2; 9 bases match TRBD1. The ends lost 7 bases at V and 4 bases at J; junction bases unmatched: 7. The CDR3 spans 15 residues. Germline V lookup: CDR1 SNHLY, CDR2 FYNNEI. The CDR3 nucleotides are TGTGCCAGCACTGGGGACAGGGAGATCACCGGGGAGCTGTTTTTT. This translates into CASTGDREITGELFF.

The count of this clone is one. This chain links TRBV30 with TRBJ1-6; possibly TRBD1 for D (6 bases). Germline V lookup: CDR1 GTSNPN, CDR2 SVGIG (reference sequence). This CDR3 comprises 14 residues. V lost 2 bases and J lost 5, with 10 bases in between. CDR3 bases: TGTGCCTGGAGTCTAGGGGGGGATAATTCACCCCTCCACTTT. Its protein is CAWSLGGDNSPLHF.

This clone showed up just once. The rearrangement joins TRBV10-1 to TRBJ1-1; D not certain. The V end was cut by 6 bases, the J end by 5 bases, with 13 bases between. This CDR3 is 13 amino acids long. Per germline, CDR1 WNHNN and CDR2 SYGVQD (reference sequence). CDR3 nucleotide sequence: TGCGCCAGCAGAATTGACCGACTTACTGAAGCTTTCTTT. Amino acids: CASRIDRLTEAFF.

The V and J genes are TRBV4-1 and TRBJ2-2; TRBD2 matches at 12 bases. The germline CDR1 and CDR2 sequences are MGHRA and YSYEKL. The CDR3 has 16 amino acids. After removal of 4 bases from V and 5 bases from J, the junction contained 5 bases not matched to a gene. This chain's CDR3 is CASSLGLAGLTGELFF. The CDR3 bases are TGCGCCAGCAGCCTCGGACTAGCGGGATTGACCGGGGAGCTGTTTTTT.

The V call is TRBV7-9, the J call TRBJ2-7; D is ambiguous. Per germline, CDR1 SEHNR and CDR2 FQNEAQ (reference sequence). V was cut by 1 base and J by 1 base, with 8 bases left in between. This CDR3 is built from 14 residues. DNA for the CDR3: TGTGCCAGCAGCTTAGGAGGTCCTTCCTACGAGCAGTACTTC. Translating gives CASSLGGPSYEQYF.

J is TRBJ1-5 and V is TRBV28, with TRBD1 matching over 11 bases. CDR1 and CDR2 from the germline V gene are MDHEN and SYDVKM. The J segment lost 3 bases and the V segment lost 3 bases, leaving 4 bases of the junction unmatched. The length of the CDR3 is 16 residues. CDR3 bases: TGTGCCAGCAGTTTGAGGACAGGGGGCTTCAATCAGCCCCAGCATTTT. Translation: CASSLRTGGFNQPQHF. The whole variable domain, remainder taken from reference TRBV28 and TRBJ1-5, is DVKVTQSSRYLVKRTGEKVFLECVQDMDHENMFWYRQDPGLGLRLIYFSYDVKMKEKGDIPEGYSVSREKKERFSLILESASTNQTSMYLCASSLRTGGFNQPQHFGDGTRLSIL.